This record concerns one TCR beta chain sequence. This sample was taken from a study of blood T cells in healthy people across ages. Sample-barcoded 5' priming and a J-beta primer mix drove a second PCR of about 7 to 12 cycles. Using its own MiXCR run on the 5' RACE reads, TCRdb lists one record per CDR3 protein. Among approximately 790,000 distinct CDR3 sequences listed, approximately 67% were seen once. The CDR3 covers 15 residues. Germline trimming cut 4 bases from V and 4 bases from J; bases unmatched to any gene: 7. Germline V gene lookup returns CDR1 LGHDT and CDR2 YNNKEL (reference sequence). This chain links TRBV3-1 with TRBJ2-3; TRBD2 matches 8 bases. This receptor was identified in a man aged 30 to 45 in good health. The sample consisted of blood. The CDR3 nucleotides are TGTGCCAGCAGCCCTGGGACTAGATGGGCAGATACGCAGTATTTT. Protein sequence: CASSPGTRWADTQYF.